A selection of T cell receptor beta chains follows, all from one sample in a study of T-cell memory formation after mild COVID-19. TCRdb re-derived calls from the 5' RACE reads in MiXCR, one entry per CDR3 protein. The sample lists a few hundred thousand distinct CDR3 sequences; more than 20% were seen once. The specimen was PBMCs or a T cell subset sorted from them (not recorded which). These receptors came from an adult woman who had mild COVID-19 (a few samples of this study predate the infection). Cell type and time point are not known. Each CDR3 is given without its conserved first and last residue.

TRBJ2-3 TRBV12-3/TRBV12-4 ASSLDRATDTQY
TRBJ1-4 TRBV4-1 ASSRPGGARATNEKLF
TRBJ2-3 TRBV7-9 ASSYAESSTDTQY
TRBJ2-1 TRBV2 ASRDTSGAHNEQF
TRBJ2-3 TRBV7-2 ASSLGWGGPYPSFPSGDTDTQY
TRBJ2-7 TRBV20-1 SGLDLSSYEQY
TRBJ1-1 TRBV7-2 ASSLWLNTEAF
TRBJ2-7 TRBV6-2/TRBV6-3 ASSSRLTDEQY
TRBJ2-1 TRBV12-3/TRBV12-4 ASSLRDRGFSNEQF
TRBJ2-1 TRBV19 ASSIGGTEQF
TRBJ2-3 TRBV12-3/TRBV12-4 ASSTTLESTDTQY
TRBJ2-3 TRBV7-3 ASSSGQHTDTQY
TRBJ1-4 TRBV4-1 ASSQDGNSINEKLF
TRBJ2-7 TRBV4-2 ASSQDPGLAGEGYEQY
TRBJ1-5 TRBV7-9 ASSLGGIRAEPQQD
TRBJ1-5 TRBV7-2 ASSPFTNQPQH
TRBJ1-4 TRBV7-6 ASSFRGAFNEKLF
TRBJ1-5 TRBV5-1 ASSLGIYGNQPQH
TRBJ2-1 TRBV24-1 ATSDPLRSSYNEQF
TRBJ2-1 TRBV29-1 SVEKGVNEQF
TRBJ2-7 TRBV14 ASSQDLLSYEQY
TRBJ1-5 TRBV20-1 SAQRGRWGSNQPQH
TRBJ2-7 TRBV10-3 AISGTAAGDEQY
TRBJ2-2 TRBV6-2/TRBV6-3 ASRQGWAGELF
TRBJ2-2 TRBV25-1 ASSRDTGELF
TRBJ1-5 TRBV29-1 SVKTGGGQPQH
TRBJ1-2 TRBV29-1 SVKEEGDYGYT
TRBJ2-3 TRBV18 ASSPTSTDTQY
TRBJ2-1 TRBV5-1 ASSAGTGFYNEQF
TRBJ2-2 TRBV10-3 AISEGQGKRTGELF
TRBJ2-5 TRBV12-3/TRBV12-4 ASSRGSPGALGRVETQY